This T cell receptor (beta chain) comes out of a study of cytomegalovirus exposure and HLA in healthy donors. Study context: Within an early data release were 65 million to 90 million unique TCRs drawn from HLA-typed donors. Study-wide results and caveats: The study flagged around 150 TCR beta chains as cytomegalovirus-associated. Analyses of presence/absence relied on an assumption of roughly uniform sequencing depth across donors. In a later analysis, TCR beta V- and J-gene trimming was associated with a missense DCLRE1C variant.

Regarding this clone: Its antigen is not known.

The V segment lost 1 base and the J segment 2 bases; nucleotides outside the gene matches: 5. This CDR3 spans 15 amino acids. The germline V gene encodes CDR1 MNHNS and CDR2 SASEGT. Both 60 Vbeta primers and 13 Jbeta primers went into the PCR. Measured with immunoSEQ multiplex PCR; TCRdb has only the in-frame clones, and not every one. The repertoire shows tens of thousands of clones; the top ten hold about 6.7%. The chain joins TRBV6-1 to TRBJ2-7, with 7 bases that match TRBD1. Sequenced material: PBMCs. The sequence was collected from a woman in her thirties or forties in good health and CMV-seronegative. The CDR3 is CASSEGAGGTYEQYF. The CDR3 DNA reads as TGTGCCAGCAGTGAAGGGGCAGGGGGAACCTACGAGCAGTACTTC.